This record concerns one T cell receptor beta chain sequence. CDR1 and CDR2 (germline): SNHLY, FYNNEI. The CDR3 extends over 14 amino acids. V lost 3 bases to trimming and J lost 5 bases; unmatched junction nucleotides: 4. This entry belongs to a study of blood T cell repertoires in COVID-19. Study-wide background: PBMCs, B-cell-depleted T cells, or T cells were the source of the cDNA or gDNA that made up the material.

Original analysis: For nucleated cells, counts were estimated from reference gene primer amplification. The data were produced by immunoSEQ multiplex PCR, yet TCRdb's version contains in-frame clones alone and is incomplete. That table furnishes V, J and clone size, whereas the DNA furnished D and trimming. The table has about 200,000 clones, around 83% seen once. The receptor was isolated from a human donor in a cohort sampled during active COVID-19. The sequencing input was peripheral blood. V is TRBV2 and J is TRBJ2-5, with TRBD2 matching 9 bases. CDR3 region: CASSESSGIETQYF. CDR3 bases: TGTGCCAGCAGTGAGTCTAGCGGGATTGAGACCCAGTACTTC.